This TCR beta chain was recovered during a study of blood T cell repertoires in COVID-19. Turning to the study itself: From the United States, Italy and Spain came samples of acute and convalescent COVID-19.

Generated by immunoSEQ multiplex PCR, the TCRdb table keeps only in-frame clones and is missing some. The sample has about 130,000 clones; 65% to 90% are singletons. CDR3 length: 15 residues. Unmatched junction bases numbered 7, after V lost 5 bases and J lost 7 bases. Germline values: CDR1 MNHNY, CDR2 SVGAGI (reference sequence). The sequenced material came from peripheral blood. The TCR originated in a man aged 80 or over with active or convalescent COVID-19. The chain has TRBV6-6 and TRBJ2-1, with 11 bases identical to TRBD1. The CDR3 DNA reads TGTGCCAGCAGTGAGGCTGGACAGGGGGCAAATGAGCAGTTCTTC. Its translation: CASSEAGQGANEQFF.